This TCR beta chain was profiled in a study of control samples from healthy donors and cancer patients. Sequencing was performed with immunoSEQ multiplex PCR; in TCRdb, only in-frame clones are kept and a portion is missing. This sample yields 65,000 to 90,000 clones, of which 87% are seen a single time; about a fifth belongs to the top ten. CDR1 KGHDR and CDR2 SFDVKD come from the germline V gene. The CDR3 has 18 amino acids. V lost 4 bases, J lost 2 bases, and 22 bases lay in between. This chain uses TRBV24-1 with TRBJ2-5; D may be TRBD2 (5 bases). Sequenced sample: blood. The receptor was isolated from a man in his fifties or sixties in good health. CDR3 region: CATSDPGVSPQIQETQYF. CDR3 nucleotide sequence: TGTGCCACCAGTGACCCCGGGGTCAGCCCACAGATTCAAGAGACCCAGTACTTC.